The clone carrying this T cell receptor beta chain occurred many times. What it binds is not known. This sample was taken from a study of CD8 T cells in ankylosing spondylitis. General study findings and limits: Prior work had noted some motif variants in reactive arthritis blood and synovial fluid.

The CDR3 consists of 12 residues. CDR1 and CDR2 (germline): SQVTM, ANQGSEA. V was clipped by 4 bases and J by 0 bases, with 6 bases between them. TCRdb reanalysed the 5' RACE reads using MiXCR and keeps one entry per CDR3 protein. The repertoire holds around 220,000 distinct CDR3 sequences, with about 11% as singletons. The V and J genes are TRBV29-1 and TRBJ2-5; D gene unclear. Sequencing was performed on blood, either unsorted or a sorted T cell fraction (not recorded which). This TCR was sampled from a male donor with ankylosing spondylitis or in good health (not recorded which). CDR3 protein: CSVGRNQETQYF. The CDR3 DNA reads TGCAGCGTTGGACGGAACCAAGAGACCCAGTACTTC.